The 4 T cell receptor beta chains below were found in one sample sequenced in a study of cytomegalovirus exposure and HLA in healthy donors. PCR involved 60 Vbeta and 13 Jbeta primers. TCRdb keeps only in-frame clones here, not all; method: immunoSEQ multiplex PCR. The sample includes about 180,000 clones, over 70% of them seen just once. Sequencing was performed on PBMCs. The origin of the receptors is a woman aged 60-75 years in good health and CMV-seropositive.

The rearrangement links TRBV4-3 to TRBJ2-3, with 9 bases matching TRBD1. The V segment lost 0 bases and the J segment 1 base; nucleotides outside the gene matches: 5. The CDR3 is 17 amino acids. Germline lookup yields CDR1 LGHNA and CDR2 YSLEER. The CDR3 protein is CASSQDGTGFGTDTQYF. The CDR3 DNA is TGCGCCAGCAGCCAAGATGGGACAGGGTTCGGCACAGATACGCAGTATTTT.

The rearrangement links TRBV5-1 to TRBJ1-5; D is possibly TRBD1 (6 bases). Per germline, CDR1 SGHRS and CDR2 YFSETQ. V was clipped by 4 bases and J by 7 bases, with 12 bases between them. This CDR3 comprises 13 residues. The CDR3 reads CASSPNQGQPQHF. The CDR3 DNA reads as TGCGCCAGCAGCCCAAACCAGGGGCAGCCCCAGCATTTT. The complete variable domain, with remaining parts taken from reference TRBV5-1 and TRBJ1-5, reads KAGVTQTPRYLIKTRGQQVTLSCSPISGHRSVSWYQQTPGQGLQFLFEYFSETQRNKGNFPGRFSGRQFSNSRSEMNVSTLELGDSALYLCASSPNQGQPQHFGDGTRLSIL.

The chain recombines TRBV2 with TRBJ1-5, with D maybe TRBD1 (6 bases). This CDR3 comprises 15 residues. Looked up from germline, CDR1 is SNHLY and CDR2 is FYNNEI. Trimming removed 6 bases at V and 1 base at J, with 13 bases between. The chain's CDR3 is CASRTGILSNQPQHF. CDR3 coding DNA: TGTGCCAGCAGAACAGGGATATTAAGCAATCAGCCCCAGCATTTT.

The gene calls are TRBV4-3 and TRBJ1-1, with D possibly TRBD1 on 6 matching bases. Germline V lookup: CDR1 LGHNA, CDR2 YSLEER. The CDR3 is 14 amino acids. Trimming took off 0 bases at V and 6 bases at J, with 11 bases between the two ends. This chain's CDR3 is CASSQETGWAEAFF. For the CDR3, the DNA is TGCGCCAGCAGCCAAGAAACAGGGTGGGCTGAAGCTTTCTTT.